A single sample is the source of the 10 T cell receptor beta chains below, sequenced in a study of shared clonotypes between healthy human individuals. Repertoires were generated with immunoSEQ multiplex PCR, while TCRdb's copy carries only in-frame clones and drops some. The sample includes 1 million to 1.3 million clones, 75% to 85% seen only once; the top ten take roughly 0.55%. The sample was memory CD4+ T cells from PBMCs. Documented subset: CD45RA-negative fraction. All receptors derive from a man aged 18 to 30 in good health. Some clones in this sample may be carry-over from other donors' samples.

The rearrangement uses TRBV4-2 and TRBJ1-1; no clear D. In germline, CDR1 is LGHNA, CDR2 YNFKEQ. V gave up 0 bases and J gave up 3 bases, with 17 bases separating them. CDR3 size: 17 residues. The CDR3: CASSQDLRVRGDTEAFF. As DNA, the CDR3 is TGTGCCAGCAGCCAAGATTTGAGGGTTCGGGGAGACACTGAAGCTTTCTTT.

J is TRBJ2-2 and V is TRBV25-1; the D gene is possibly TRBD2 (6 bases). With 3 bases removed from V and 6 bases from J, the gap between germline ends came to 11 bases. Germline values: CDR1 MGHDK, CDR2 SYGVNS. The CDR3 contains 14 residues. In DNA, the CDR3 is TGTGCCAGCAGTGATCCTACTAGCTCCGGGGAGCTGTTTTTT. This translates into CASSDPTSSGELFF.

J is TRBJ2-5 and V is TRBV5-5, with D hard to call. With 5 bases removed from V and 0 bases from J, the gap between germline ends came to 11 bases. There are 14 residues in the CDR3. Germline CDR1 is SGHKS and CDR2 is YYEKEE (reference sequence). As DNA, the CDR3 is TGTGCCAGCAGACTCCCTACGTACCAAGAGACCCAGTACTTC. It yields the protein CASRLPTYQETQYF.

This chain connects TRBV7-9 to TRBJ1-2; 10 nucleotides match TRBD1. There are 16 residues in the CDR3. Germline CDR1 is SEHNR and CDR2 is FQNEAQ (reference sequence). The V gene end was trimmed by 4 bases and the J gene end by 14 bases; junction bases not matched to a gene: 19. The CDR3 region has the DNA TGTGCCAGCAGCTGGGACAGGGGCCAAGCATCTATGGCTAGGACCTTC. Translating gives CASSWDRGQASMARTF.

CDR3 DNA sequence: TGTGCCTGGACCATAGCACAGGGGGTAGATACGCAGTATTTT. Protein product: CAWTIAQGVDTQYF. The chain couples TRBV30 to TRBJ2-3; 8 bases fit TRBD1. CDR3 length: 14 residues. Germline V CDR1 and CDR2: GTSNPN, SVGIG (reference sequence). Unmatched junction bases numbered 8, after V lost 4 bases and J lost 5 bases.

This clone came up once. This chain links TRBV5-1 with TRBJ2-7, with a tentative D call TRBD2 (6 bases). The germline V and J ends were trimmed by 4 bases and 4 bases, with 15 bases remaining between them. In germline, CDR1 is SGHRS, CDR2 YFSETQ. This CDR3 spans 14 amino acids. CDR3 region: CASSPTTGTYEQYF. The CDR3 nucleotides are TGCGCCAGCAGCCCGACAACCGGGACTTACGAGCAGTACTTC.

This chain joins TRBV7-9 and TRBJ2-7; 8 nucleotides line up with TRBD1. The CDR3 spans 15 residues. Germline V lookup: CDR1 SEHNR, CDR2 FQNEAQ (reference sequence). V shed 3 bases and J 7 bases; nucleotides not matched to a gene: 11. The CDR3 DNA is TGTGCCAGCAGCTTTATCCGGGACAGGCCAGGGGAGCAGTACTTC. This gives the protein CASSFIRDRPGEQYF. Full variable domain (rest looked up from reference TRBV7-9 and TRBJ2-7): DTGVSQNPRHKITKRGQNVTFRCDPISEHNRLYWYRQTLGQGPEFLTYFQNEAQLEKSRLLSDRFSAERPKGSFSTLEIQRTEQGDSAMYLCASSFIRDRPGEQYFGPGTRLTVT.

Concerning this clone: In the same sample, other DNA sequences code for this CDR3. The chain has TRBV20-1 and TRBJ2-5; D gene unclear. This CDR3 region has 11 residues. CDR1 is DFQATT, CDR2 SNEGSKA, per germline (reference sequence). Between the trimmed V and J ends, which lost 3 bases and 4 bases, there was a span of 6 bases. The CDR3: CSARARETQYF. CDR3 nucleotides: TGCAGTGCTAGGGCCAGAGAGACCCAGTACTTC.

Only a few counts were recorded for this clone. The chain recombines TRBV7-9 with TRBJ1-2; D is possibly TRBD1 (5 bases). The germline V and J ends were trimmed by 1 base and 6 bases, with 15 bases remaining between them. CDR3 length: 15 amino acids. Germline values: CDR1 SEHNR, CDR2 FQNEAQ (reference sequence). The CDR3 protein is CASSLEEGRRDGYTF. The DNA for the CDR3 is TGTGCCAGCAGCTTAGAGGAGGGACGGAGGGATGGCTACACCTTC.

The CDR3 coding sequence is TGTGCCAGCAGTGAAGATCGGACGGACCACCAGCCCCAGCATTTT. Amino acid sequence: CASSEDRTDHQPQHF. V usage is TRBV2 and J usage is TRBJ1-5; D not resolved. The CDR3 is 15 residues long. CDR1 is SNHLY, CDR2 FYNNEI, per germline. The germline V and J ends were trimmed by 1 base and 7 bases, with 14 bases remaining between them.